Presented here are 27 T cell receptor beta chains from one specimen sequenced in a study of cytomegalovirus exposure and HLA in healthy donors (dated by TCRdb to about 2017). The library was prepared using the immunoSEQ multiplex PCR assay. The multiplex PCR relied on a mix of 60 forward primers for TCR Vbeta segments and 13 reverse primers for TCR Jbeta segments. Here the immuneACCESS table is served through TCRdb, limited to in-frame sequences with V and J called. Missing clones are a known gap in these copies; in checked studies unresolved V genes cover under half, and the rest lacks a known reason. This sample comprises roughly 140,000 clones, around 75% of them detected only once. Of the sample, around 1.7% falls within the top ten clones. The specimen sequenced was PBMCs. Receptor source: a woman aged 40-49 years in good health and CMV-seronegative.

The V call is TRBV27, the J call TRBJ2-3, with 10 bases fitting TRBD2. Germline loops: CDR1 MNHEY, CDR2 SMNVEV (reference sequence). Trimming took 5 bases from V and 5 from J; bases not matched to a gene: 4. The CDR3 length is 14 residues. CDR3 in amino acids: CASSISGRVDTQYF. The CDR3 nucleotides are TGTGCCAGCAGTATCAGCGGGAGGGTAGATACGCAGTATTTT.

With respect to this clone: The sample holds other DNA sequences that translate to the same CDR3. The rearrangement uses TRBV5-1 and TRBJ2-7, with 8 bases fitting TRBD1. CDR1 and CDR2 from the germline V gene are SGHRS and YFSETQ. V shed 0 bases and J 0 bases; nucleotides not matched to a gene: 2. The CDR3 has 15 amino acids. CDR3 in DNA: TGCGCCAGCAGCTTGGGGGGGACAGGCTCCTACGAGCAGTACTTC. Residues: CASSLGGTGSYEQYF.

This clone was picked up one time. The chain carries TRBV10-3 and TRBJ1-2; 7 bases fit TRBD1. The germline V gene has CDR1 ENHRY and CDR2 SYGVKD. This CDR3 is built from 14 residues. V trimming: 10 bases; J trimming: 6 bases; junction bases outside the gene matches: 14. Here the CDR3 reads CATNIQGTWDGYTF. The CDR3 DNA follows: TGTGCCACCAACATACAGGGGACGTGGGATGGCTACACCTTC.

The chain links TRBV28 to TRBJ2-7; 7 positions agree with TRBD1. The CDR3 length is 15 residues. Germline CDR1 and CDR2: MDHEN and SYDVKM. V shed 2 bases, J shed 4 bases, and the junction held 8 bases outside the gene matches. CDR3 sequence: CASSLIPGTEYEQYF. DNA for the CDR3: TGTGCCAGCAGTTTAATCCCAGGGACAGAATACGAGCAGTACTTC.

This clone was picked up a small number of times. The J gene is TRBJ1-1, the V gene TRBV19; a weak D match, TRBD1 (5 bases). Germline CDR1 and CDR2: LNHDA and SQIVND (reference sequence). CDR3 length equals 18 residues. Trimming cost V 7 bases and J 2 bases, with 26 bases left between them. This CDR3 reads CASNALATGRAGNTEAFF. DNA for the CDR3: TGTGCCAGTAACGCCCTCGCTACGGGCAGGGCGGGAAACACTGAAGCTTTCTTT.

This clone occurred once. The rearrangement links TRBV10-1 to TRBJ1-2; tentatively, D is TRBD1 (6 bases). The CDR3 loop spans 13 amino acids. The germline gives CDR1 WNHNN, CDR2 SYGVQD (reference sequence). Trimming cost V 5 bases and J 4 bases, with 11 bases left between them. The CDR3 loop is CASSPTGTYGYTF. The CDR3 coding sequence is TGCGCCAGCAGTCCGACAGGCACCTATGGCTACACCTTC.

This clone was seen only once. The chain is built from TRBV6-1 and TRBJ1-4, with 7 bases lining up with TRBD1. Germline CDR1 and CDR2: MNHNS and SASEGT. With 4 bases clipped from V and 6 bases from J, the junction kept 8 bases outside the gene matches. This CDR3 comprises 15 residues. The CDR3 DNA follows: TGTGCCAGCAGTGTAGGTCAGGGGGTGGATGAAAAACTGTTTTTT. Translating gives CASSVGQGVDEKLFF.

CDR3 sequence: CASNGGLTHNEQFF. Written as DNA, the CDR3 is TGCGCCAGCAATGGGGGACTAACCCACAATGAGCAGTTCTTC. The chain joins TRBV10-2 to TRBJ2-1, with TRBD2 matching 7 bases. This CDR3 is built from 14 residues. With 7 bases clipped from V and 5 bases from J, the junction kept 8 bases outside the gene matches. The V gene's germline CDR1 is WSHSY and CDR2 SAAADI.

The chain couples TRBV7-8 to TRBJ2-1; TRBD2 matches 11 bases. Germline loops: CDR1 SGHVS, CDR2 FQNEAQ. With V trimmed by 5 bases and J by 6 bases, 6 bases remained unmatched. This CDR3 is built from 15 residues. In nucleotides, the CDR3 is TGTGCCAGCAGCCTGGGACTAGCGGTGTTCAATGAGCAGTTCTTC. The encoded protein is CASSLGLAVFNEQFF.

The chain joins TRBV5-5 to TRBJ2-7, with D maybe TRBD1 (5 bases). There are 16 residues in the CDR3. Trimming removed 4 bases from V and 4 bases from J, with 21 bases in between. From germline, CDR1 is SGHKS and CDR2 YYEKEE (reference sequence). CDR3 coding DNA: TGTGCCAGCAGCAGGGCCGGTGGACAAGGGCTATACGAGCAGTACTTC. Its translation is CASSRAGGQGLYEQYF. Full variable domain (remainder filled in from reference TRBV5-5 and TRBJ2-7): DAGVTQSPTHLIKTRGQQVTLRCSPISGHKSVSWYQQVLGQGPQFIFQYYEKEERGRGNFPDRFSARQFPNYSSELNVNALLLGDSALYLCASSRAGGQGLYEQYFGPGTRLTVT.

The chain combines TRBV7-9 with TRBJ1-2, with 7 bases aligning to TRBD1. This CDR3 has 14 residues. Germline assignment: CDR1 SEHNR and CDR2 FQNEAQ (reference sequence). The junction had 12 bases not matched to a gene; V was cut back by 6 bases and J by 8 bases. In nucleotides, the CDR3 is TGTGCCAGCAGACTCGAGGGGGCCGACGGGGGCTACACCTTC. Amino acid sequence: CASRLEGADGGYTF.

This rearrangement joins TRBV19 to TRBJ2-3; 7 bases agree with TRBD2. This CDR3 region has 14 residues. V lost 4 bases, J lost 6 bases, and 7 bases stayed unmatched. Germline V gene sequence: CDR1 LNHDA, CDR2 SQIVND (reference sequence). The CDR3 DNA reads TGTGCCAGTAGTAAAAGGACTAGTATGGATACGCAGTATTTT. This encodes CASSKRTSMDTQYF.

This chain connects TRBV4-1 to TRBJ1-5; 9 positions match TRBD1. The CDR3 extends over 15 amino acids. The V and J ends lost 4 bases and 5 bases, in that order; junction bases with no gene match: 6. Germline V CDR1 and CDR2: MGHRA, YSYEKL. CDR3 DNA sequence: TGCGCCAGCAGCCCCCCAGACAGGGGGTATCAGCCCCAGCATTTT. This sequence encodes CASSPPDRGYQPQHF.

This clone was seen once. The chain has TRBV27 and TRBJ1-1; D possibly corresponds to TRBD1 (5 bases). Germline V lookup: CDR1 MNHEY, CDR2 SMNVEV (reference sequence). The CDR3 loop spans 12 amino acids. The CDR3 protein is CGRGDMNTEAFF. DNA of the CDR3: TGTGGGAGGGGTGACATGAACACTGAAGCTTTCTTT.

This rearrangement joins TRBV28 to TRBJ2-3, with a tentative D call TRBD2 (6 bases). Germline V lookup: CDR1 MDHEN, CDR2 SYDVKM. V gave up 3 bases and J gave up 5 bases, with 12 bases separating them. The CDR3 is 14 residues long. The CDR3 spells CASSLISREDTQYF. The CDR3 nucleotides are TGTGCCAGCAGTTTGATATCGCGGGAAGATACGCAGTATTTT.

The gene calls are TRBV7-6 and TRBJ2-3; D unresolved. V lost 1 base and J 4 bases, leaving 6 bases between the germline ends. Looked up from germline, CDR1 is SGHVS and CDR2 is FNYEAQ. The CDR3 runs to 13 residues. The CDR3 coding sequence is TGTGCCAGCAGCTTAGATCGGGCAGATACGCAGTATTTT. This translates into CASSLDRADTQYF.

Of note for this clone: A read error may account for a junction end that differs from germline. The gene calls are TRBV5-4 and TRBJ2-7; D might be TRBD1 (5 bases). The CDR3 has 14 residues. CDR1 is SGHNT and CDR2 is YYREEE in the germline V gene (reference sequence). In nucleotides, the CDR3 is TGTGCCAGCAGCAGACCGACAGAGTTTTACGAGCGGTACTTC. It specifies CASSRPTEFYERYF.

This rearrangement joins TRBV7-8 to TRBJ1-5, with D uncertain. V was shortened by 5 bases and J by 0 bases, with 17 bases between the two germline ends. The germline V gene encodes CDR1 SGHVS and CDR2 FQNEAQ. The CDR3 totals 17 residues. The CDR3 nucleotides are TGTGCCAGCAGCCTAGGTGCGGGGTTCCTTAGCAATCAGCCCCAGCATTTT. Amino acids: CASSLGAGFLSNQPQHF.

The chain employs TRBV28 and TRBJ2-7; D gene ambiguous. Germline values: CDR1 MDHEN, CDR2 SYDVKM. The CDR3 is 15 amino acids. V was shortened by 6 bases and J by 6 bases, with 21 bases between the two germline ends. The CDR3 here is CASRPPYLRVREQYF. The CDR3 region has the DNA TGTGCCAGCAGACCTCCCTACCTTCGGGTGCGCGAGCAGTACTTC.

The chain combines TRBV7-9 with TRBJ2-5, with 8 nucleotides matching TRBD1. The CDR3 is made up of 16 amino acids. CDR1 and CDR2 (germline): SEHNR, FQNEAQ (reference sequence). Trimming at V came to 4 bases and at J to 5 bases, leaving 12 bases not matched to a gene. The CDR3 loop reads CASSSGTGVNAETQYF. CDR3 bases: TGTGCCAGCAGCTCGGGGACAGGCGTAAATGCGGAGACCCAGTACTTC.

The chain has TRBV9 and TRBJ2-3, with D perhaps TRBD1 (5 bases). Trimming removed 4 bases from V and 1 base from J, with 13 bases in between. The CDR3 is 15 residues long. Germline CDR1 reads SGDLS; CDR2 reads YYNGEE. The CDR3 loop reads CASSIRVVGTDTQYF. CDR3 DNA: TGTGCCAGCAGCATCAGGGTAGTGGGCACAGATACGCAGTATTTT.

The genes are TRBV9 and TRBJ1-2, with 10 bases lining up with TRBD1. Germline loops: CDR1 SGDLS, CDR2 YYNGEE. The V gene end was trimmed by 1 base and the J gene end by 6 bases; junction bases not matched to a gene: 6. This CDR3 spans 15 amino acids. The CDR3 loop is CASSVYQDRGNGYTF. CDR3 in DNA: TGTGCCAGCAGCGTATATCAGGACAGGGGGAATGGCTACACCTTC.

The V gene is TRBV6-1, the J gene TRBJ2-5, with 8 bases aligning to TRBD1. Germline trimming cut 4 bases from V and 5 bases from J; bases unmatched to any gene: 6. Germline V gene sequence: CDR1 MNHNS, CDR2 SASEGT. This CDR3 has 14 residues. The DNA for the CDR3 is TGTGCCAGCAGTGGTGCAGGGGGCCGGGAGACCCAGTACTTC. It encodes CASSGAGGRETQYF.

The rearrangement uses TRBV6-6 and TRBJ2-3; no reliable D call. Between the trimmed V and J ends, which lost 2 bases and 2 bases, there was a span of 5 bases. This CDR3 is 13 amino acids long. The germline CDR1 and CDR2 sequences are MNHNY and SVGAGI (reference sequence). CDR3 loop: CASSYQYTDTQYF. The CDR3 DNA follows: TGTGCCAGCAGTTACCAGTACACAGATACGCAGTATTTT.

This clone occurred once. The CDR3 here is CASRPGQGGYGYTF. The DNA for the CDR3 is TGCGCCAGCAGGCCGGGACAGGGGGGCTATGGCTACACCTTC. This sequence joins TRBV10-2 and TRBJ1-2; 11 positions agree with TRBD1. Germline values: CDR1 WSHSY, CDR2 SAAADI. V trimming: 6 bases; J trimming: 4 bases; junction bases outside the gene matches: 4. The CDR3 sequence is 14 residues long.

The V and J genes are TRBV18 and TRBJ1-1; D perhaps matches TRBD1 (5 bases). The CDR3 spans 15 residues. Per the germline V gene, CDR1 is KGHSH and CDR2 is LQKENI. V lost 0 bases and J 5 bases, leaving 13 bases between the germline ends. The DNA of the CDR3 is TGTGCCAGCTCACCACCCGGGACGGGGGGGACTGAAGCTTTCTTT. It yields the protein CASSPPGTGGTEAFF.

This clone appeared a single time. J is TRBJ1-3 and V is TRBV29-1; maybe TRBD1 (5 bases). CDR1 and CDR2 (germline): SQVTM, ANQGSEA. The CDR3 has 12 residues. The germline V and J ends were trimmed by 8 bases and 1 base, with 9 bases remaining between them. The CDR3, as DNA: TGCAGCTACAGGCGTTCTGGAAACACCATATATTTT. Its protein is CSYRRSGNTIYF.